A selection of T cell receptor beta chains follows, all from one sample in a study of T cell repertoires in aging, cancer and after chemotherapy. TCRdb re-called the multiplex PCR reads through MiXCR, storing one row per CDR3 protein. The sample carries roughly 9,100 distinct CDR3 sequences, 30% to 35% recorded once. Source material: blood. The source of these receptors is a human donor in good health. The CDR3 runs from the conserved cysteine through the conserved F or W. Each record gives: CDR3 protein, D gene, J gene, V gene. D genes are given only for firm matches.

CDR3: CASSEGGRGNSYEQYF; D: .; J: TRBJ2-7; V: TRBV5-6
CDR3: CASSSTGRRSSGELFF; D: .; J: TRBJ2-2; V: TRBV7-7
CDR3: CAISRPGATNYGYTF; D: .; J: TRBJ1-2; V: TRBV10-3
CDR3: CASSPGQGVAGYTF; D: .; J: TRBJ1-2; V: TRBV11-3
CDR3: CASSGRDRGWDTQYF; D: TRBD1; J: TRBJ2-3; V: TRBV12-3/TRBV12-4
CDR3: CASSVGGTTYEQYF; D: .; J: TRBJ2-7; V: TRBV12-3/TRBV12-4
CDR3: CASSELAASSYNEQFF; D: TRBD2; J: TRBJ2-1; V: TRBV6-1
CDR3: CSVEGSQGNGNEQFF; D: .; J: TRBJ2-1; V: TRBV29-1
CDR3: CSVVPSGRGGSPLHF; D: .; J: TRBJ1-6; V: TRBV20-1
CDR3: CAWTGAGVSSYNSPLHF; D: .; J: TRBJ1-6; V: TRBV30
CDR3: CASSTGLAGALIAKNIQYF; D: TRBD2; J: TRBJ2-4; V: TRBV6-2/TRBV6-3
CDR3: CASSYFASRNTYEQYF; D: .; J: TRBJ2-7; V: TRBV6-2/TRBV6-3
CDR3: CASSKVSSSGNTIYF; D: .; J: TRBJ1-3; V: TRBV18
CDR3: CASSLYAQSKETQYF; D: .; J: TRBJ2-5; V: TRBV7-9